A single sample gave rise to the 3 T cell receptor beta chains below, sequenced in a study of cytomegalovirus exposure and HLA in healthy donors (dated by TCRdb to between 2016 and 2019). Libraries were built with the immunoSEQ multiplex PCR assay. For the multiplex PCR, a mixture combining 60 forward primers for TCR Vbeta segments and 13 reverse primers for TCR Jbeta segments was used. TCRdb re-hosts the immuneACCESS table, in-frame sequences only. Its copies lack some clones; in the studies checked, an unresolved V gene accounts for under half of them, and the cause for the rest is not known. In all, the sample holds hundreds of thousands of clones, and 76% of those were seen once. The ten largest clones capture about 0.63% of the sample. The sequenced material came from PBMCs. The origin of the receptors is a man aged 18 to 29 in good health and CMV-seronegative.

This clone appeared a few times. The J gene is TRBJ1-3, the V gene TRBV6-5, with 9 positions matching TRBD1. The CDR3 sequence is 14 residues long. J lost 2 bases, V lost 5 bases, and 1 base had no gene match. The germline V gene has CDR1 MNHEY and CDR2 SVGAGI. Here the CDR3 DNA reads TGTGCCAGCAGTAACAGGGGGCCTGGAAACACCATATATTTT. Protein product: CASSNRGPGNTIYF.

The chain joins TRBV11-2 to TRBJ2-7, with 9 bases that match TRBD1. J was trimmed by 3 bases and V by 4 bases; bases with no gene match: 7. CDR3 size: 15 residues. Germline CDR1 is SGHAT and CDR2 is FQNNGV. The CDR3 DNA reads as TGTGCCAGCAGCTCGGTAGGGACAGGGTTCTACGAGCAGTACTTC. This translates into CASSSVGTGFYEQYF.

Notes on this clone: A junction boundary mismatches the germline segment, possibly from a read error. V usage is TRBV30 and J usage is TRBJ2-7, with TRBD2 matching over 13 bases. Per the germline V gene, CDR1 is GTSNPN and CDR2 is SVGIG (reference sequence). CDR3 length equals 16 residues. CDR3 amino acids: CAWSGRLAGGSDEQYF. CDR3 sequence (DNA): TGTGCCTGGAGTGGAAGACTAGCGGGAGGCTCCGACGAGCAGTACTTC.